What follows are 21 T cell receptor beta chains derived from one specimen sequenced in a study of CD4+ T cells in melanoma. Method: immunoSEQ multiplex PCR; TCRdb's copy keeps in-frame clones and lacks some. The data contain some 150,000 clones, over 90% of them singletons. The receptors here all came from a human donor with melanoma.

The V gene is TRBV6-5, the J gene TRBJ1-2; D gene unclear. CDR3 length equals 13 residues. The germline CDR1 and CDR2 sequences are MNHEY and SVGAGI. Trimming left V 6 bases short and J 5 bases short, with 13 bases between. CDR3 nucleotides: TGTGCCAGCAGAGGGCCGGGGTGGTATGGCTACACCTTC. Translation: CASRGPGWYGYTF.

The V and J genes are TRBV2 and TRBJ1-5; possibly TRBD1 for D (6 bases). Germline V gene data show CDR1 as SNHLY and CDR2 as FYNNEI. Trimming stripped 8 bases from V and 1 base from J, with 12 bases between. This CDR3 contains 14 residues. The DNA for the CDR3 is TGTGCCAGCGGCAGGGGCTTGAGCAATCAGCCCCAGCATTTT. This encodes CASGRGLSNQPQHF.

The table lists this clone with a count of one. V gene TRBV6-5 combines with J gene TRBJ1-2; D is ambiguous. Trimming pared 4 bases from V and 6 bases from J, leaving 15 bases between. CDR3 length: 14 amino acids. Germline CDR1 is MNHEY and CDR2 is SVGAGI. The CDR3 loop is CASSLGIGSDGYTF. The CDR3 DNA reads as TGTGCCAGCAGTTTGGGCATAGGGTCAGATGGCTACACCTTC.

V usage is TRBV5-1 and J usage is TRBJ2-3; TRBD1 matches at 9 bases. J gave up 2 bases and V 0 bases, and 4 bases lay outside the gene matches. The CDR3 spans 16 residues. Germline V CDR1 and CDR2: SGHRS, YFSETQ. CDR3 in DNA: TGCGCCAGCAGCTTGGGGACAGGGGCTAACACAGATACGCAGTATTTT. Protein: CASSLGTGANTDTQYF.

This clone has a single count. The V and J genes are TRBV10-3 and TRBJ1-5, with TRBD1 matching 7 bases. There are 13 residues in the CDR3. V trimming: 6 bases; J trimming: 6 bases; junction bases outside the gene matches: 5. Germline V lookup: CDR1 ENHRY, CDR2 SYGVKD. The CDR3 here is CAISRGDRQPQHF. The CDR3 DNA sequence: TGTGCCATCAGCAGGGGGGACCGTCAGCCCCAGCATTTT.

The V call is TRBV7-9, the J call TRBJ1-5; the D is unclear. The germline V gene has CDR1 SEHNR and CDR2 FQNEAQ (reference sequence). The CDR3 is 15 amino acids. V lost 1 base and J 1 base, leaving 8 bases between the germline ends. The CDR3 DNA reads TGTGCCAGCAGCTTAGGAGACACAAGCAATCAGCCCCAGCATTTT. This sequence encodes CASSLGDTSNQPQHF.

The chain has TRBV30 and TRBJ1-4; 8 nucleotides agree with TRBD1. Germline assignment: CDR1 GTSNPN and CDR2 SVGIG (reference sequence). The CDR3 loop spans 16 amino acids. Trimming cost V 3 bases and J 4 bases; bases outside gene matches: 10. DNA for the CDR3: TGTGCCTGGAGCCCACGGGGCAGGGGGCGTAATGAAAAACTGTTTTTT. This gives the protein CAWSPRGRGRNEKLFF.

The rearrangement links TRBV4-2 to TRBJ1-5; D is ambiguous. Germline values: CDR1 LGHNA, CDR2 YNFKEQ. V gave up 0 bases and J gave up 0 bases, with 6 bases separating them. CDR3 size: 15 residues. In nucleotides, the CDR3 is TGTGCCAGCAGCCAAGAAGCCAATAGCAATCAGCCCCAGCATTTT. This translates into CASSQEANSNQPQHF.

This chain connects TRBV4-1 to TRBJ2-5, with D possibly being TRBD2 (6 bases). The CDR3 runs to 16 residues. Germline assignment: CDR1 MGHRA and CDR2 YSYEKL. The ends were cut back, 1 base at V and 1 base at J, with 13 bases in the middle. In DNA form, the CDR3 reads TGCGCCAGCAGCCAAGTTGACGCGGGGATCCAAGAGACCCAGTACTTC. It codes for CASSQVDAGIQETQYF.

This clone was seen only once. The chain has TRBV11-2 and TRBJ1-1; D uncertain. The CDR3 is made up of 11 amino acids. Between the trimmed V and J ends, which lost 1 base and 10 bases, there was a span of 7 bases. Germline assignment: CDR1 SGHAT and CDR2 FQNNGV. The CDR3 region is CASSLVAPAFF. The CDR3 nucleotides read TGTGCCAGCAGCTTAGTGGCTCCAGCTTTCTTT. Full variable domain (outside the CDR3, taken from reference TRBV11-2 and TRBJ1-1): EAGVAQSPRYKIIEKRQSVAFWCNPISGHATLYWYQQILGQGPKLLIQFQNNGVVDDSQLPKDRFSAERLKGVDSTLKIQPAKLEDSAVYLCASSLVAPAFFGQGTRLTVV.

This chain connects TRBV4-1 to TRBJ1-6, with 7 bases that match TRBD1. V shed 4 bases, J shed 5 bases, and the junction held 5 bases outside the gene matches. The CDR3 runs 15 residues. Per germline, CDR1 MGHRA and CDR2 YSYEKL. The CDR3 nucleotides are TGCGCCAGCAGCCCCCGGACAGGAGATAATTCACCCCTCCACTTT. This sequence encodes CASSPRTGDNSPLHF.

The chain couples TRBV15 to TRBJ2-3; 8 positions agree with TRBD2. V was clipped by 2 bases and J by 3 bases; unmatched bases: 10. This CDR3 comprises 17 residues. CDR1 is LNHNV, CDR2 YYDKDF, per germline (reference sequence). The CDR3 region has the DNA TGTGCCACCAGCAGAAAGACCACGGGGACTAGTACAGATACGCAGTATTTT. It codes for CATSRKTTGTSTDTQYF.

This clone was seen only once. J is TRBJ2-1 and V is TRBV27, with D possibly TRBD2 on 6 matching bases. The CDR3 sequence is 13 residues long. The germline CDR1 and CDR2 sequences are MNHEY and SMNVEV (reference sequence). Trimming removed 5 bases at V and 3 bases at J, with 8 bases between. The CDR3 coding sequence is TGTGCCAGCAGTAGGACTATCTACAATGAGCAGTTCTTC. Translating it yields CASSRTIYNEQFF.

The chain links TRBV6-1 to TRBJ2-1; D gene ambiguous. There are 15 residues in the CDR3. Germline V lookup: CDR1 MNHNS, CDR2 SASEGT. The V end lost 6 bases, the J end lost 5 bases, and 17 bases lay between the germline ends. This CDR3 is CASRWYLVGDNEQFF. The CDR3 coding sequence is TGTGCCAGCAGATGGTACCTCGTTGGGGACAATGAGCAGTTCTTC.

This chain connects TRBV6-6 to TRBJ2-6; no definite D call. The CDR3 runs to 13 residues. V was clipped by 8 bases and J by 3 bases, with 8 bases between them. Germline assignment: CDR1 MNHNY and CDR2 SVGAGI (reference sequence). The CDR3 reads CASLGGGANVLTF. The CDR3 nucleotides read TGTGCCAGCTTAGGTGGTGGGGCCAACGTCCTGACTTTC.

A few counts support this clone. The rearrangement joins TRBV9 to TRBJ1-2; D gene uncertain. Trimming removed 0 bases from V and 3 bases from J, with 9 bases in between. CDR1 is SGDLS, CDR2 YYNGEE, per germline. CDR3 length equals 14 residues. CDR3 bases: TGTGCCAGCAGCGTAGCTTTGACGGACTATGGCTACACCTTC. Residues: CASSVALTDYGYTF.

The chain has TRBV2 and TRBJ1-4; a possible D gene is TRBD1 (6 bases). This CDR3 contains 13 residues. The germline CDR1 and CDR2 sequences are SNHLY and FYNNEI. V lost 6 bases to trimming and J lost 10 bases, with 15 bases between them. This chain's CDR3 is CASRATGSGKLFF. CDR3 bases: TGTGCCAGCAGGGCCACAGGGAGCGGAAAACTGTTTTTT.

This chain uses TRBV5-4 with TRBJ2-7, with 10 nucleotides matching TRBD2. Germline values: CDR1 SGHNT, CDR2 YYREEE (reference sequence). This CDR3 region has 14 residues. The V segment lost 3 bases and the J segment 6 bases; nucleotides outside the gene matches: 6. The CDR3 reads CASSSSGTSAEQYF. The CDR3 DNA sequence: TGTGCCAGCAGCTCCTCCGGGACTAGCGCCGAGCAGTACTTC.

V gene TRBV5-1 combines with J gene TRBJ2-3, with a possible D match to TRBD2 (6 bases). With 4 bases removed from V and 8 bases from J, the gap between germline ends came to 17 bases. Germline-derived CDR1 and CDR2 are SGHRS and YFSETQ. This CDR3 has 14 residues. The CDR3: CASSGGATQFTQYF. The CDR3 DNA reads TGCGCCAGCAGCGGAGGGGCCACCCAGTTTACGCAGTATTTT.

This chain connects TRBV18 to TRBJ1-1; D perhaps matches TRBD1 (6 bases). The germline V and J ends were trimmed by 2 bases and 4 bases, with 17 bases remaining between them. CDR1 is KGHSH, CDR2 LQKENI, per germline. CDR3 length: 16 amino acids. DNA of the CDR3: TGTGCCAGCTCACCAACCGGGGGGCCCTCGAGCACTGAAGCTTTCTTT. Its translation: CASSPTGGPSSTEAFF.

The rearrangement joins TRBV10-2 to TRBJ2-1, with a weak D call TRBD2 (5 bases). This CDR3 has 14 amino acids. From germline, CDR1 is WSHSY and CDR2 SAAADI. Trimming removed 0 bases at V and 5 bases at J, with 8 bases between. CDR3: CASSESRANNEQFF. CDR3 bases: TGCGCCAGCAGTGAGTCGCGGGCAAACAATGAGCAGTTCTTC.